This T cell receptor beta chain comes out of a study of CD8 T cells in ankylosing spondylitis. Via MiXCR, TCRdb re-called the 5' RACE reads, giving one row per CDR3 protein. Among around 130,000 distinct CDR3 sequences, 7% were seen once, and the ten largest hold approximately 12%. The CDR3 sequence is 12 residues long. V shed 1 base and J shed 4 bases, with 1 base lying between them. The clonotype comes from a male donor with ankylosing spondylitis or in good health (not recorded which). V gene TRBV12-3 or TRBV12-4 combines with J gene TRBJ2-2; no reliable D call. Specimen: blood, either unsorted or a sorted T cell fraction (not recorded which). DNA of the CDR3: TGTGCCAGCAGTTTAGTCACCGGGGAGCTGTTTTTT. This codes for CASSLVTGELFF.